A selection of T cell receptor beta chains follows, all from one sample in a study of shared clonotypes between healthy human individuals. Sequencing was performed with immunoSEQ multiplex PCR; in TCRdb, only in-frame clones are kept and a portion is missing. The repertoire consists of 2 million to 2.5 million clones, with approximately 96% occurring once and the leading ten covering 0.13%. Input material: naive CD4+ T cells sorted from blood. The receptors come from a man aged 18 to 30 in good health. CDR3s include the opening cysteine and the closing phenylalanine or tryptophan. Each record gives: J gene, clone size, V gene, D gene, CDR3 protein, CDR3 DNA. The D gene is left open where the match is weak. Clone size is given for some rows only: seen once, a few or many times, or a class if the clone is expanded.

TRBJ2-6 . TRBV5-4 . CASREGGPNGANVLTF TGTGCCAGCAGGGAAGGAGGGCCAAATGGGGCCAACGTCCTGACTTTC
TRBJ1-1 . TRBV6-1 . CASSEQLLNTEAFF TGTGCCAGCAGTGAACAGCTTCTGAACACTGAAGCTTTCTTT
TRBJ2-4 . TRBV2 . CASSEEVTKNIQYF TGTGCCAGCAGTGAAGAGGTAACCAAAAACATTCAGTACTTC
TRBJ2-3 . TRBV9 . CASSRYLGTDTQYF TGTGCCAGCAGCCGTTATCTTGGCACAGATACGCAGTATTTT
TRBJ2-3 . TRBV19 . CASSIVGGSDTQYF TGTGCCAGTAGTATAGTAGGAGGTTCAGATACGCAGTATTTT
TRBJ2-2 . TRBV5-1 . CASSSTGANTGELFF TGCGCCAGCAGCTCGACAGGCGCGAACACCGGGGAGCTGTTTTTT
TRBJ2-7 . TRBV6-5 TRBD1 CASSLAGTGVGEQYF TGTGCCAGCAGTCTTGCAGGGACAGGGGTTGGCGAGCAGTACTTC
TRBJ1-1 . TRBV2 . CATQQALNTEAFF TGTGCCACCCAACAGGCTTTGAACACTGAAGCTTTCTTT
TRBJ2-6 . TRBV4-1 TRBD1 CASSHVTGTGANVLTF TGCGCCAGCAGCCACGTGACAGGGACTGGGGCCAACGTCCTGACTTTC
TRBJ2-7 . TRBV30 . CAWGRTGYEQYF TGTGCCTGGGGAAGAACAGGCTACGAGCAGTACTTC
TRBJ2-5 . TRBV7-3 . CASSLGGPGETQYF TGTGCCAGCAGCTTAGGGGGCCCAGGGGAGACCCAGTACTTC
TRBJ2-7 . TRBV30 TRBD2 CAWSVSGGAYEQYF TGTGCCTGGAGTGTAAGCGGGGGGGCCTACGAGCAGTACTTC
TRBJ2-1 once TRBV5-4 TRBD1 CASSLGYRGDEQFF TGTGCCAGCAGCTTGGGTTACAGGGGCGATGAGCAGTTCTTC
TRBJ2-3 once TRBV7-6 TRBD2 CASSQMTSGGTDTQYF TGTGCCAGCAGCCAAATGACTAGCGGGGGGACAGATACGCAGTATTTT
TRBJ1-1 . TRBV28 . CASSLWRGRNTEAFF TGTGCCAGCAGTTTATGGCGGGGTCGAAACACTGAAGCTTTCTTT
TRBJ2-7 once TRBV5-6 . CASSLFGAYEQYF TGTGCCAGCAGCCTCTTCGGGGCCTACGAGCAGTACTTC
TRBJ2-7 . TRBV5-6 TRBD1 CASSGDRGNYEQYF TGTGCCAGCAGCGGAGACAGGGGTAACTACGAGCAGTACTTC
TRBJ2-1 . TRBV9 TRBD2 CASSATGTSGEFF TGTGCCAGCAGCGCAACCGGGACTAGCGGCGAGTTCTTC
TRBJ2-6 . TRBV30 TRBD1 CAWRWTGSGANVLTF TGTGCCTGGAGGTGGACAGGGTCCGGGGCCAACGTCCTGACTTTC
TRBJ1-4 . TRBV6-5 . CASSWQNEKLFF TGTGCCAGCAGTTGGCAGAATGAAAAACTGTTTTTT
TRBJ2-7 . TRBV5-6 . CASSSGQVPYF TGTGCCAGCAGCTCAGGACAAGTCCCGTACTTC
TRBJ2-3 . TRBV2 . CASSENTQYF TGTGCCAGCAGCGAGAACACGCAGTATTTT